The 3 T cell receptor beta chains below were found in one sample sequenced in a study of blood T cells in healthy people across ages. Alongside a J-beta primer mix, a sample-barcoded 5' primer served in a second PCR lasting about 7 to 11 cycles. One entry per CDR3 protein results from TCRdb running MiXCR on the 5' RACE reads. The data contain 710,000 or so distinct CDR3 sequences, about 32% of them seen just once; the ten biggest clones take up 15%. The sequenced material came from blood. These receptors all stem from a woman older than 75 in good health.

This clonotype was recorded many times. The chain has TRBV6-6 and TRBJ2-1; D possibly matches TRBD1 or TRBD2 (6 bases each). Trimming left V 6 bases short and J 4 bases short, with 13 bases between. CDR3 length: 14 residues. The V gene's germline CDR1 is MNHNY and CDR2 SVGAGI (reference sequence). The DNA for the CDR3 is TGTGCCAGCAGAAATGGAGGGGGATACAATGAGCAGTTCTTC. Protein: CASRNGGGYNEQFF.

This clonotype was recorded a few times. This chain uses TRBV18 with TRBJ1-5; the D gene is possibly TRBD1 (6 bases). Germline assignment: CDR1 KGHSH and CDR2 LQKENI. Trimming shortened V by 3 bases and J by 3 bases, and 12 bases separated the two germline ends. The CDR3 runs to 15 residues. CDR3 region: CASSPQGPINQPQHF. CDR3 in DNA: TGTGCCAGCTCACCCCAGGGGCCGATCAATCAGCCCCAGCATTTT.

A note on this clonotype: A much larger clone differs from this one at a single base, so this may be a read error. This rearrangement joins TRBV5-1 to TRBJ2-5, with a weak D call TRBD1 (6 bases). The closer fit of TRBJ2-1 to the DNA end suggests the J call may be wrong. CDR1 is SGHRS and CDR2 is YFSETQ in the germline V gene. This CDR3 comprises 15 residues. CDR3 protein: CASSLLGAIWETQFF. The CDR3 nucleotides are TGCGCCAGCAGCTTGCTGGGGGCTATTTGGGAGACCCAGTTCTTC.